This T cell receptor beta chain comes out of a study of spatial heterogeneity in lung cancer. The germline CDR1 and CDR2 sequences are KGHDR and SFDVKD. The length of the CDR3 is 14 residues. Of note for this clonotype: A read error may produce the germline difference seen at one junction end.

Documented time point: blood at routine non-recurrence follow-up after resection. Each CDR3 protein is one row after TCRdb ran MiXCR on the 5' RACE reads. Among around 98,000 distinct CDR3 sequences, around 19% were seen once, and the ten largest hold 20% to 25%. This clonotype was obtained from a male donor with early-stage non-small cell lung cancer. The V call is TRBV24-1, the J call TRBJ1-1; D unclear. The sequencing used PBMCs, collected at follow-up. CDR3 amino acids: CVTSSGSLNTEAFF. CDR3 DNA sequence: TGTGTCACCAGTTCGGGTTCGTTGAACACTGAAGCTTTCTTT.